Only a few counts were recorded for the clone carrying this T cell receptor (beta chain). The sample originates from a study of blood T cell repertoires in COVID-19. Across the study: COVID-19 samples, acute and convalescent, were from the United States, Italy and Spain.

This CDR3 contains 13 residues. The ends were cut back, 0 bases at V and 7 bases at J, with 7 bases in the middle. Germline V gene data show CDR1 as LGHNA and CDR2 as YNFKEQ. Repertoires were generated with immunoSEQ multiplex PCR, while TCRdb's copy carries only in-frame clones and drops some. The sample shows roughly 180,000 clones, more than 80% of them seen only once. The sample consisted of peripheral blood. The sequence was obtained from a woman in her fifties or sixties with acute or convalescent COVID-19. This sequence joins TRBV4-2 and TRBJ2-1, with D perhaps TRBD2 (5 bases). This CDR3 is CASSQERVNEQFF. Here the CDR3 DNA reads TGTGCCAGCAGCCAAGAGAGGGTGAATGAGCAGTTCTTC.